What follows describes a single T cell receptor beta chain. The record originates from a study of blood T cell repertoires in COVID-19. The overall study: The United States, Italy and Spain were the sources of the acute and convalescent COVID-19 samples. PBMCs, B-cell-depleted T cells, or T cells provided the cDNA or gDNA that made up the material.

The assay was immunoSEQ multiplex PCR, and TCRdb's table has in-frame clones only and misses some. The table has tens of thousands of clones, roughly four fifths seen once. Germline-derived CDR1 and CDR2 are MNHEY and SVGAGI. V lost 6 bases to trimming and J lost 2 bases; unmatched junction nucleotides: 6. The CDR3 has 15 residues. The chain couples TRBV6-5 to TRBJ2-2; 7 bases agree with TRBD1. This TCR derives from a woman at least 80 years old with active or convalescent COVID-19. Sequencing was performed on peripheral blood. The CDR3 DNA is TGTGCCAGCAGGTTACAGGGGATTAACACCGGGGAGCTGTTTTTT. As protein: CASRLQGINTGELFF.